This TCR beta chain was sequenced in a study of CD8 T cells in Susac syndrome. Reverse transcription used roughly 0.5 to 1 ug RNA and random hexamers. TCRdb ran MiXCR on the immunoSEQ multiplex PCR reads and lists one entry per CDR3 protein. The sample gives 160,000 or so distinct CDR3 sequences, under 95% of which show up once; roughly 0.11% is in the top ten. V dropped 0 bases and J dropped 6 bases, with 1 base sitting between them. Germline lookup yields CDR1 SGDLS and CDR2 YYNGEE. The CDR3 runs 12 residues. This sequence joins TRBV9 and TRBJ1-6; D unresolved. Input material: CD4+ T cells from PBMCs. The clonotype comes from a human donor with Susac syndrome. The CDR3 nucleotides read TGTGCCAGCAGCGTAGCTAATTCACCCCTCCACTTT. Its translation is CASSVANSPLHF.